Shown below are 2 T cell receptor beta chains from a single sample sequenced in a study of vaccination effects on CD4 cells after COVID-19. Their target antigens are unknown. Antigen-specific CD4+ T cells were expanded (with viral peptide pools) by the ViraFEST assay ahead of sequencing. When less than 13 days of culture had elapsed, CD4+ T cells were isolated. Each participant was administered two doses of either the BNT162b2 or the mRNA-1273 vaccine. TCRdb's copy holds only in-frame clones and misses some; the assay was immunoSEQ multiplex PCR. Of 25,000 to 35,000 clones detected, approximately 64% appear once; the ten largest clones hold 8% to 9%. This sample comprised CD4+ T cells from PBMCs cultured with SARS-CoV-2 spike peptides, obtained after COVID-19 vaccination. All receptors derive from a human donor who received a COVID-19 vaccine.

The V gene is TRBV9, the J gene TRBJ2-1; D uncertain. Germline V gene lookup returns CDR1 SGDLS and CDR2 YYNGEE. The CDR3 covers 16 residues. Trimming left V 2 bases short and J 0 bases short, with 12 bases between. CDR3 region: CASSVGPISSYNEQFF. The CDR3 DNA sequence: TGTGCCAGCAGCGTCGGTCCAATCAGCTCCTACAATGAGCAGTTCTTC.

This chain joins TRBV12-3 or TRBV12-4 and TRBJ1-4, with D hard to call. The CDR3 totals 12 residues. The V and J ends lost 5 bases and 10 bases respectively, with 11 bases between them. CDR3 in amino acids: CASSLSKGKLFF. The CDR3 bases are TGTGCCAGCAGTCTCTCGAAGGGAAAACTGTTTTTT.